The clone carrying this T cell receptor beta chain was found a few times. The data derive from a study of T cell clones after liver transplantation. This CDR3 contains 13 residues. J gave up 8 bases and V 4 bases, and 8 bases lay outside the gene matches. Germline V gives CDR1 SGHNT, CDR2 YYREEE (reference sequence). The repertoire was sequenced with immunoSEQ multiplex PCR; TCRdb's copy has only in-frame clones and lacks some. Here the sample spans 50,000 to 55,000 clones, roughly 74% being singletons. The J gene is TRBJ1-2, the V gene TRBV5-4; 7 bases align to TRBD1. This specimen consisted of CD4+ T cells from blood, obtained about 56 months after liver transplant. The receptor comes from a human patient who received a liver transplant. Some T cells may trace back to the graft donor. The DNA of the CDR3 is TGTGCCAGCAGCCCGACAGGGAATGCGGGCTACACCTTC. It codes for CASSPTGNAGYTF.